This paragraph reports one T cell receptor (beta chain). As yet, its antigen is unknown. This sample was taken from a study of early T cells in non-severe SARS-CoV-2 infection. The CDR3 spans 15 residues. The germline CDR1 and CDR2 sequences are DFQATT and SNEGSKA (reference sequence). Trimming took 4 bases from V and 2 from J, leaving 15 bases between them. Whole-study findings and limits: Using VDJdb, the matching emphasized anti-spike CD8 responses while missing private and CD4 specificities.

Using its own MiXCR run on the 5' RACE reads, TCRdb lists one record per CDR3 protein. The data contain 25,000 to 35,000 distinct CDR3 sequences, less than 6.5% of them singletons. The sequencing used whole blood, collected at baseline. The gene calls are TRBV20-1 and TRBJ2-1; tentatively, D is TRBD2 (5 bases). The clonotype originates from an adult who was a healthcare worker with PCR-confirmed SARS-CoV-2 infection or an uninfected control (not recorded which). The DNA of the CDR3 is TGCAGTGCTATTAGCGTCGGGAAAGCCTACAATGAGCAGTTCTTC. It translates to CSAISVGKAYNEQFF.